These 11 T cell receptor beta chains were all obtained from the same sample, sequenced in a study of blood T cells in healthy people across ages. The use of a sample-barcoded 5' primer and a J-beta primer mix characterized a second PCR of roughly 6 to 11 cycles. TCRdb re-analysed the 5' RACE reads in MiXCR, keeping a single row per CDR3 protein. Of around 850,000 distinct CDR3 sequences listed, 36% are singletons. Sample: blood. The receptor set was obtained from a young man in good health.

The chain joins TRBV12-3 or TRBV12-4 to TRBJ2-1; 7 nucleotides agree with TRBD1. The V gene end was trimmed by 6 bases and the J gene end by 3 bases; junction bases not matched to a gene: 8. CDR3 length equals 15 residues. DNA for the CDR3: TGTGCCAGCAGCATCTCCGGGACAGACTACAATGAGCAGTTCTTC. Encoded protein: CASSISGTDYNEQFF.

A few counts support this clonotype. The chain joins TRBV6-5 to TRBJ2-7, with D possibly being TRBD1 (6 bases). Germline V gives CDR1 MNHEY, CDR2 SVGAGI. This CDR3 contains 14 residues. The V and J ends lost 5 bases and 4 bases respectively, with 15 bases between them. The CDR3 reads CASSHRLGHYEQYF. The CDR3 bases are TGTGCCAGCAGTCACAGACTGGGACATTACGAGCAGTACTTC.

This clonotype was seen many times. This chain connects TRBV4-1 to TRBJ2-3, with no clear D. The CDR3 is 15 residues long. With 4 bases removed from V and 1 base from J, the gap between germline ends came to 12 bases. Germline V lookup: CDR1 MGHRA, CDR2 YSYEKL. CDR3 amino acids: CASSPLDKRTDTQYF. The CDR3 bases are TGCGCCAGCAGCCCACTCGACAAACGCACAGATACGCAGTATTTT.

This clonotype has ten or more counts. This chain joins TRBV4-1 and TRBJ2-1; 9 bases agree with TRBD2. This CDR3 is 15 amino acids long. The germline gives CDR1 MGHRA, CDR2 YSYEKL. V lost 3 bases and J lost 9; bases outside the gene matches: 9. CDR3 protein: CASSHPSGGLGEQFF. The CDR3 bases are TGCGCCAGCAGCCATCCCAGCGGGGGGCTGGGTGAGCAGTTCTTC.

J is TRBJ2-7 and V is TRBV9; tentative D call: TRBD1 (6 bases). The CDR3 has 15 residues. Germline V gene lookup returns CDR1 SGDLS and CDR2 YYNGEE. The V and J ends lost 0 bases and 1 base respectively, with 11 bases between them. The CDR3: CASSVATGISYEQYF. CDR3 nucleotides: TGTGCCAGCAGCGTAGCTACAGGGATATCCTACGAGCAGTACTTC. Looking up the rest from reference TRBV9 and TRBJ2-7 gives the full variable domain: DSGVTQTPKHLITATGQRVTLRCSPRSGDLSVYWYQQSLDQGLQFLIQYYNGEERAKGNILERFSAQQFPDLHSELNLSSLELGDSALYFCASSVATGISYEQYFGPGTRLTVT.

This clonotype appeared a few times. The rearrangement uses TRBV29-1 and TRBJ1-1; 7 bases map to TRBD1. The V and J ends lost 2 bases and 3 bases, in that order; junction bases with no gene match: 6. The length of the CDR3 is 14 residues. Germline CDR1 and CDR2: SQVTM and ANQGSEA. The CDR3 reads CSVEWDRGDTEAFF. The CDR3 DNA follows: TGCAGCGTTGAATGGGACAGAGGGGACACTGAAGCTTTCTTT.

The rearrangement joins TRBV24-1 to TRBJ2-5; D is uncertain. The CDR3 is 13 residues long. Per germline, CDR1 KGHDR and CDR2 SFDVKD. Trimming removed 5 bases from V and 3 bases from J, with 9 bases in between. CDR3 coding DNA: TGTGCCACCAGTGTGGCTGGAGAAGAGACCCAGTACTTC. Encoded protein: CATSVAGEETQYF.

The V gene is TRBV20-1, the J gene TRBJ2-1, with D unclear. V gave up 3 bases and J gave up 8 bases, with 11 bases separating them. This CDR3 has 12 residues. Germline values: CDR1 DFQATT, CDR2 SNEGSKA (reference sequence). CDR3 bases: TGCAGTGCTAGCCCTAGATGGGATGAGCAGTTCTTC. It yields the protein CSASPRWDEQFF.

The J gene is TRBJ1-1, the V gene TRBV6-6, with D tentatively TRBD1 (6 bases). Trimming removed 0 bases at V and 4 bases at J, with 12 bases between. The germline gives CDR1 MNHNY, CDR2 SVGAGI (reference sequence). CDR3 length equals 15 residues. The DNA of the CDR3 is TGTGCCAGCAGTTACTCGCTGGGGGCGGTCACTGAAGCTTTCTTT. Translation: CASSYSLGAVTEAFF.

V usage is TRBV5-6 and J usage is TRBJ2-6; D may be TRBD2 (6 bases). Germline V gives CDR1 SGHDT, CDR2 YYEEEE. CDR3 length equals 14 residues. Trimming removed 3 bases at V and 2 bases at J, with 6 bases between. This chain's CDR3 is CASSWTTGANVLTF. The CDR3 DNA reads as TGTGCCAGCAGCTGGACTACTGGGGCCAACGTCCTGACTTTC.

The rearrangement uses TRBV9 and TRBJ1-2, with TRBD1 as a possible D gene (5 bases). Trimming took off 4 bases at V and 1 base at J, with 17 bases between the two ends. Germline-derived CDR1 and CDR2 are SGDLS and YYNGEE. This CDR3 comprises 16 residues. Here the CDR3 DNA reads TGTGCCAGCAGCCCCCTTCAGGGAGCTAGTAACTATGGCTACACCTTC. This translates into CASSPLQGASNYGYTF.